This paragraph covers one T cell receptor beta chain sequence. As yet, its antigen is unknown. This sample is drawn from a study of shared clonotypes between healthy human individuals. Study-level findings and limits: Genetic and exposure-history diversity was limited by the few donors. It was only blood that was sampled, and tissue repertoires likely differ. Clonotype sharing among donors was expected to depend on sequencing depth.

Authors' processing steps: Owing to the provision of junction-only sequences devoid of quality scores by immunoSEQ, filtering differed. TCRdb keeps only in-frame clones here, not all; method: immunoSEQ multiplex PCR. The V and J calls and clone size were taken over from that table, and D and trimming were inferred from the DNA. The repertoire has fewer than 650,000 clones, roughly four fifths of them found once; the top ten carry over 10%. Trimming cost V 7 bases and J 0 bases; bases outside gene matches: 11. CDR3 length equals 17 residues. In germline, CDR1 is MNHEY, CDR2 SMNVEV (reference sequence).

Sequenced sample: PBMCs. This clonotype originated in a woman in her forties in good health. Some clones in this sample may be carry-over from other donors' samples. The gene calls are TRBV27 and TRBJ1-5, with 8 positions matching TRBD1. The DNA of the CDR3 is TGTGCCAGCACCCCTACAGGGGGGGCTGATAGCAATCAGCCCCAGCATTTT. Its protein is CASTPTGGADSNQPQHF.